This T cell receptor beta chain is drawn from a study of blood T cell repertoires in COVID-19 (TCRdb year 2020). Some background on the complete study: The collaborator samples originated in the United States, Italy and Spain and spanned the acute and convalescent phases of COVID-19. HLA class I and class II types, where available, came from metadata supplied by the sample provider rather than from assay-based typing. The repertoires were made available in a free public database intended to serve as a resource for research on the immune response to SARS-CoV-2. The prospective study material was composed of cDNA or gDNA derived from T cells, B-cell-depleted T cells, or PBMCs. The samples were drawn from the first 160 participants of the ongoing ImmuneRACE study and from over a thousand subjects provided by 6 global collaborators. Deeply sampled blood TCRbeta repertoires from subjects exposed to, actively infected with, or recovered from COVID-19 were included in the dataset. Nearly every sample came with metadata listing a de-identified subject ID, COVID-19 status, age in years and sex.

Including the terminal cysteine and phenylalanine, the CDR3 comprises 14 residues. Just CDR3 DNA is preserved here, 42 bases in frame from base 1. Here V drops 3 bases and J drops 8 bases, and the junction holds 9 bases not matched to any gene. CDR1 SGHAT and CDR2 FQNNGV were looked up in the germline V gene. Overall study results and their limits: Clinical and demographic metadata were provided uncurated, with the amount varying by source and participant.

In the case of this clone: This receptor's antigen is unknown. No clone much larger than this one lies a single base away; base qualities are absent.

TCRbeta CDR3 regions were amplified from genomic DNA using the immunoSEQ Assay, a bias-controlled multiplex PCR. In the paper's pipeline: Within the assay, amplification of reference gene primers was used to estimate how many nucleated cells each sample contained. To quantify the absolute abundance of each unique TCRbeta CDR3 rearrangement, sequence reads were collapsed and filtered. For each sample, productive Simpson clonality was calculated by taking the square root of Simpson's diversity index across productive rearrangements. The source is immuneACCESS, and TCRdb retained only in-frame sequences with V and J called. Part of the clones is not carried over; for the studies checked, unresolved V genes explain less than half of this, and the remainder is unexplained. V, J and clone size are those of that table, while D and trimming were read from the DNA. The sample table shows about 220,000 clones, and more than 85% are seen once. In total, the top ten clones hold 10% of the sample.

One collaborating source in Seattle enrolled patients while the patients were actively infected and followed the patients over time throughout the course of disease. Collaborating institutions collected whole blood in K2EDTA tubes following their own protocols. For TCRbeta analysis, collaborators shipped samples in one of three forms: frozen whole blood, isolated PBMCs, or DNA extracted from either of those sample types. Material: peripheral blood. The receptor was isolated from a woman aged 45-65 years with COVID-19, enrolled during active disease. The chain was built from TRBV11-2 and TRBJ1-2, with 7 bases matching TRBD1. The DNA sequence is as follows: TGTGCCAGCAGCTTGAACAGGGGTGGCGACGGCTACACCTTC. Translated, this is CASSLNRGGDGYTF.